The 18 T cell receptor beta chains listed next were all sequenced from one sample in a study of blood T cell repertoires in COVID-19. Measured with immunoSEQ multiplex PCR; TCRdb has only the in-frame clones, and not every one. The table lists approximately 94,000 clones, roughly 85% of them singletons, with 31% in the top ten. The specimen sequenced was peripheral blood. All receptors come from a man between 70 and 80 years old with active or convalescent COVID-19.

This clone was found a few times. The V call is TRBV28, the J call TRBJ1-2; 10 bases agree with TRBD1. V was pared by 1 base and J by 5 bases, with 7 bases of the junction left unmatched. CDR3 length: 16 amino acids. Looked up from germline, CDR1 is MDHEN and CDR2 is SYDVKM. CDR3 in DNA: TGTGCCAGCAGTTTATCACCCGGGACAGGGGATTATGGCTACACCTTC. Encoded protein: CASSLSPGTGDYGYTF.

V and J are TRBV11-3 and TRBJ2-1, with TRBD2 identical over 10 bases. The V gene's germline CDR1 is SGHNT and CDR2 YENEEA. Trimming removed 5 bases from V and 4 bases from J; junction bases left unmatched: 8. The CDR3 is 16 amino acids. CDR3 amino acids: CASSALAGATYNEQFF. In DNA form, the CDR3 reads TGTGCCAGCAGCGCTCTAGCGGGGGCCACGTACAATGAGCAGTTCTTC.

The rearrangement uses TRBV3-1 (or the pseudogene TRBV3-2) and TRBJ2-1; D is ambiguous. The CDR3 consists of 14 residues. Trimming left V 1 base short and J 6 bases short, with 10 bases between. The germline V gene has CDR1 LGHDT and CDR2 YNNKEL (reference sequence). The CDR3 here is CASSQAPRPNEQFF. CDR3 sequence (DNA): TGTGCCAGCAGCCAAGCCCCGCGGCCCAATGAGCAGTTCTTC.

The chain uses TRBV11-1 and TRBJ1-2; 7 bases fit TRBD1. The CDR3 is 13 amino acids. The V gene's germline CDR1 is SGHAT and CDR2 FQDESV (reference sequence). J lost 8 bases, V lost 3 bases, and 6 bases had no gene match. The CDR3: CASSFEGALGYTF. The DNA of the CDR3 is TGTGCCAGCAGCTTTGAGGGGGCGTTGGGCTACACCTTC.

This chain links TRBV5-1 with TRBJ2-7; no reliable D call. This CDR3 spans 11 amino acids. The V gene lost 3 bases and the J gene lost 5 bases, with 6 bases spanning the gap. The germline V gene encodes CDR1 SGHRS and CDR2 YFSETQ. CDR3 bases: TGCGCCAGCAGCTCCGCGGACGAGCAGTACTTC. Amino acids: CASSSADEQYF.

The CDR3 sequence: CASSPENNSPLHF. CDR3 DNA: TGTGCCAGCAGCCCGGAGAATAATTCACCCCTCCACTTT. The gene calls are TRBV7-6 and TRBJ1-6; D unclear. The CDR3 spans 13 residues. CDR1 and CDR2 from the germline V gene are SGHVS and FNYEAQ. Trimming cost V 5 bases and J 5 bases, with 7 bases left between them.

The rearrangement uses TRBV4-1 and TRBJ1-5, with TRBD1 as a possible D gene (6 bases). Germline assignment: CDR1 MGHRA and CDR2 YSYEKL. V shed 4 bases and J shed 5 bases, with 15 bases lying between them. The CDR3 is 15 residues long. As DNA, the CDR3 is TGCGCCAGCAGCCGAACAGGGTTAAGCGATCAGCCCCAGCATTTT. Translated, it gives CASSRTGLSDQPQHF.

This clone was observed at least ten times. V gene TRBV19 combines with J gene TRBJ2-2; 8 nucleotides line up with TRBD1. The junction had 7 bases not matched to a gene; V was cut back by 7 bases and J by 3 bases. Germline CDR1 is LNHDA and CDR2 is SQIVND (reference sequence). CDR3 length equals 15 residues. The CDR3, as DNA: TGTGCCAGTACCTCCCAGGGGGCCTACACCGGGGAGCTGTTTTTT. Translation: CASTSQGAYTGELFF. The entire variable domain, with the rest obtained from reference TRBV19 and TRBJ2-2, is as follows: DGGITQSPKYLFRKEGQNVTLSCEQNLNHDAMYWYRQDPGQGLRLIYYSQIVNDFQKGDIAEGYSVSREKKESFPLTVTSAQKNPTAFYLCASTSQGAYTGELFFGEGSRLTVL.

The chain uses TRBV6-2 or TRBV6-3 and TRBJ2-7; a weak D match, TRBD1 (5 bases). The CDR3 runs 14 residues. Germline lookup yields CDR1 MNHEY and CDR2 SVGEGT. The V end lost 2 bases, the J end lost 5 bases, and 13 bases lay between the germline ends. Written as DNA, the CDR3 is TGTGCCAGCAGTTACGGGCAGGGTATAAACGAGCAGTACTTC. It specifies CASSYGQGINEQYF.

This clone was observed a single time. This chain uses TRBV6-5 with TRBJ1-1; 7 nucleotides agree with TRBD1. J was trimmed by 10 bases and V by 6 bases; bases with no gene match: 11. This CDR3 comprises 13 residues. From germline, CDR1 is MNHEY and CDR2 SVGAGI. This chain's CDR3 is CASRHGQVVSAFF. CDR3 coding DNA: TGTGCCAGCAGACACGGACAGGTGGTTTCAGCTTTCTTT.

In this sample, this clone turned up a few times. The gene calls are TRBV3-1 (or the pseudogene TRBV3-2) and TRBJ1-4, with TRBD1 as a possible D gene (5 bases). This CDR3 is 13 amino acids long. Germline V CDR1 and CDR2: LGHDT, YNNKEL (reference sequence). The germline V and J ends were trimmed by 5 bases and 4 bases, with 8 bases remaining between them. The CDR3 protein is CASSADSNEKLFF. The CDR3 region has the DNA TGTGCCAGCAGCGCAGACAGTAATGAAAAACTGTTTTTT.

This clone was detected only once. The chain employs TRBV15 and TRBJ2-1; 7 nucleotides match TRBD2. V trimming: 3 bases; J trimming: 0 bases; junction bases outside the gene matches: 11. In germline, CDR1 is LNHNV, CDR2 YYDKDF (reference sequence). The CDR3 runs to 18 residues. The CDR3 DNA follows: TGTGCCACCAGCAGCGGGGGGAGAACAGGAAGCTCCTACAATGAGCAGTTCTTC. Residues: CATSSGGRTGSSYNEQFF.

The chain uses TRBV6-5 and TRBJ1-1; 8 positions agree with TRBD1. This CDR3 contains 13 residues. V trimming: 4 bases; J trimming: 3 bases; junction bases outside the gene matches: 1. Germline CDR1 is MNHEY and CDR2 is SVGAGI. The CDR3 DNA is TGTGCCAGCAGTTCAGGGGGCCACACTGAAGCTTTCTTT. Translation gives CASSSGGHTEAFF.

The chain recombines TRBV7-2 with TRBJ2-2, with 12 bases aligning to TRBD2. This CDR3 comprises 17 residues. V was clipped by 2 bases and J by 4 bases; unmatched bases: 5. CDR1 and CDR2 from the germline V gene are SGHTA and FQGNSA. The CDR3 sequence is CASSLPLAGGLTGELFF. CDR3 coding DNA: TGTGCCAGCAGCTTACCCCTAGCGGGAGGGCTCACCGGGGAGCTGTTTTTT.

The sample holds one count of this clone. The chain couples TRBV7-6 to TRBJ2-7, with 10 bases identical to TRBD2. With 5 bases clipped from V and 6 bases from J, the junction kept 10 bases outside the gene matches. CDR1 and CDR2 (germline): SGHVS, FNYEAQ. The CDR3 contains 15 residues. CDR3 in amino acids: CASSHLAGGSGEQYF. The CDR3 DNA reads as TGTGCCAGCAGCCACTTAGCGGGAGGATCGGGCGAGCAGTACTTC.

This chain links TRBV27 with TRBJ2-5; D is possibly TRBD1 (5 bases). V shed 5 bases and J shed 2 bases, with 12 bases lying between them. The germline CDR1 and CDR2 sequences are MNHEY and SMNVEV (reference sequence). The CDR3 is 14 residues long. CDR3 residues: CASSVSGIQETQYF. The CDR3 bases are TGTGCCAGCAGTGTTTCAGGGATACAAGAGACCCAGTACTTC.

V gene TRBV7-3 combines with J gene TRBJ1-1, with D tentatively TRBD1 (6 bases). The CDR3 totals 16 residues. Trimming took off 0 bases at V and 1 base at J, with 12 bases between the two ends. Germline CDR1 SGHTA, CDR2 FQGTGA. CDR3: CASSLTGQGRNTEAFF. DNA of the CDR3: TGTGCCAGCAGCTTAACGGGGCAGGGGAGGAACACTGAAGCTTTCTTT.

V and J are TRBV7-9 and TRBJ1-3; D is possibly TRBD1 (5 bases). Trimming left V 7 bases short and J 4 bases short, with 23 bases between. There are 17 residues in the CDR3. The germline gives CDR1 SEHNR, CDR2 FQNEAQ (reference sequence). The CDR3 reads CASKGRMGKENGNTIYF. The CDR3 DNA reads TGTGCCAGCAAGGGGAGGATGGGAAAAGAAAACGGAAACACCATATATTTT.